This T cell receptor (beta chain) was sequenced during a study of cytomegalovirus exposure and HLA in healthy donors (dated by TCRdb to about 2017). Regarding the complete study: A later analysis indicated that the 130 or so validation repertoires were generated on the platform also employed for the 700 or so repertoires of the first cohort. The study aimed to test whether signatures of past pathogen exposure could be identified by cataloging public T cell receptors. A separate validation cohort of roughly 130 different subjects was used in addition to the 666-subject first cohort. The study combined high-throughput TCR immunosequencing, statistical association of individual TCRs with disease status, and machine learning to predict cytomegalovirus infection status.

The donors belonged to the validation cohort of around 110 subjects, which was separate from the approximately 700-subject first cohort. Concerning this clone itself: No antigen is known for it. Within one base of it there is no much larger clone, and no base qualities were kept.

The receptor library was made with the immunoSEQ multiplex PCR assay. The source study handled its data this way. To diagnose cytomegalovirus status from the catalog of TCR beta chain sequences, a statistical classification framework was built. Entries here come from immuneACCESS through TCRdb and include only in-frame sequences with V and J called. Some clones fail to appear in such tables; in the studies checked, an unresolved V gene covers under half of the shortfall, and the cause of the remainder is unknown. V and J calls and clone size are those listed in that table; D and trimming were worked out from the DNA. This sample comprises under 150,000 clones, less than 90% of them detected only once. 2.9% of the sample rests with the top ten. The paper as a whole reports these results and caveats: The classifier was reported to diagnose cytomegalovirus status with high specificity and sensitivity in both the original cohort and the validation cohort. Most TCR sequences were seen in very few donors, while some public TCRs were found in many individuals. In vitro tests confirmed that three of the cytomegalovirus-associated TCR beta chains recognize cytomegalovirus antigens. A later analysis had no HLA typing for the validation cohort, so co-occurrence there was scored across all 120 or so repertoires. According to the authors, the approach could potentially be generalized to other disease states and immunological phenotypes. In the study, approximately 160 TCR beta chains were listed as associated with cytomegalovirus. In a later analysis, TCRs clustered in the first cohort were found to also tend to co-occur in the approximately 110 validation repertoires, with roughly 93% of cluster scores above 0.

Based on the germline V gene, the CDR1 and CDR2 sequences are SGHNT and YENEEA. Reading from cysteine to phenylalanine, the CDR3 counts 16 amino acids. The DNA shown is the 48-base CDR3, in frame from base 1. V and J are trimmed by 5 bases and 7 bases, and the gene matches miss 8 bases of the junction. The clonotype comes from a man aged 18 to 30 in good health and CMV-seronegative. The sequencing input was PBMCs. The V gene is TRBV11-3 and the J gene is TRBJ2-2, with 12 bases in between that match TRBD1. CDR3 sequence: CASSTGTGGADGELFF. The DNA sequence is as follows: TGTGCCAGCAGCACGGGGACAGGGGGCGCTGACGGGGAGCTGTTTTTT.